The 12 T cell receptor beta chains given below trace back to one sample, sequenced in a study of beta chain features in type 1 diabetes. Isolated RNA was reverse transcribed in full, so expressed TCRB transcripts were sequenced. Here immunoSEQ multiplex PCR was the method, and the copy in TCRdb shows in-frame clones only, minus some. The repertoire has roughly 50,000 clones, roughly 50% of them found once; the top ten carry approximately 2.5%. Broader study findings: Moderate but significant shortening of TCRB CDR3s was recorded in all four CD4+ subsets from Type 1 diabetes patients.

These receptors have no known antigen. Sequencing was done on a sample of Tregs from blood. Source of these receptors: a woman in her forties with type 1 diabetes.

The chain joins TRBV5-4 to TRBJ2-5, with 7 positions matching TRBD1. CDR1 SGHNT and CDR2 YYREEE come from the germline V gene (reference sequence). The length of the CDR3 is 14 residues. V lost 4 bases, J lost 3 bases, and 6 bases stayed unmatched. The CDR3 reads CASSDRATEETQYF. DNA of the CDR3: TGTGCCAGCAGCGACAGGGCGACGGAAGAGACCCAGTACTTC.

The chain is built from TRBV5-8 and TRBJ1-5; 7 bases fit TRBD1. The V and J ends lost 7 bases and 7 bases, in that order; junction bases with no gene match: 11. Germline V gene data show CDR1 as SGHTS and CDR2 as YDEGEE. CDR3 size: 14 residues. DNA for the CDR3: TGTGCCAGCTCGCCCCGAGGGGGCGGCCAGCCCCAGCATTTT. Protein product: CASSPRGGGQPQHF.

This clone was counted a few times. This sequence joins TRBV6-1 and TRBJ2-2; a possible D gene is TRBD2 (6 bases). The CDR3 extends over 17 amino acids. V dropped 1 base and J dropped 4 bases, with 16 bases sitting between them. Germline-derived CDR1 and CDR2 are MNHNS and SASEGT. CDR3 amino acids: CASSEEGGGAVTGELFF. The CDR3 coding sequence is TGTGCCAGCAGTGAAGAGGGAGGAGGGGCTGTCACCGGGGAGCTGTTTTTT.

The J gene is TRBJ2-7, the V gene TRBV18; a possible D gene is TRBD1 (5 bases). Germline loops: CDR1 KGHSH, CDR2 LQKENI. The CDR3 loop spans 14 amino acids. V gave up 3 bases and J gave up 1 base, with 10 bases separating them. Written as DNA, the CDR3 is TGTGCCAGCTCACCGCTGCAGGGTTCCTACGAGCAGTACTTC. As protein: CASSPLQGSYEQYF.

The V call is TRBV2, the J call TRBJ2-5; possibly TRBD2 for D (6 bases). Looked up from germline, CDR1 is SNHLY and CDR2 is FYNNEI. This CDR3 comprises 13 residues. V was clipped by 7 bases and J by 3 bases, with 12 bases between them. The CDR3 loop reads CASMREREETQYF. CDR3 coding DNA: TGTGCCAGCATGAGGGAGCGGGAAGAGACCCAGTACTTC.

DNA for the CDR3: TGCGCCAGCAGAGTACAGGGGGCGACCACTGAAGCTTTCTTT. It encodes CASRVQGATTEAFF. The chain carries TRBV5-1 and TRBJ1-1, with 9 bases fitting TRBD1. The length of the CDR3 is 14 residues. V dropped 5 bases and J dropped 4; count of bases not matched to a gene: 6. The germline V gene encodes CDR1 SGHRS and CDR2 YFSETQ.

The rearrangement uses TRBV7-9 and TRBJ2-5, with 9 bases fitting TRBD1. Germline V gene sequence: CDR1 SEHNR, CDR2 FQNEAQ (reference sequence). The junction had 3 bases not matched to a gene; V was cut back by 2 bases and J by 2 bases. There are 15 residues in the CDR3. CDR3 bases: TGTGCCAGCAGCTTATTCGGGACAGGGCAAGAGACCCAGTACTTC. As protein: CASSLFGTGQETQYF.

The chain couples TRBV7-2 to TRBJ1-2; D call uncertain. The CDR3 covers 14 residues. CDR1 and CDR2 (germline): SGHTA, FQGNSA. Trimming took off 4 bases at V and 3 bases at J, with 12 bases between the two ends. The CDR3 spells CASSSNRPYYGYTF. In DNA form, the CDR3 reads TGTGCCAGCAGCTCTAACCGTCCATACTATGGCTACACCTTC.

The rearrangement uses TRBV7-2 and TRBJ2-1; D possibly corresponds to TRBD2 (5 bases). The CDR3 runs to 16 residues. Trimming removed 4 bases from V and 3 bases from J, with 16 bases in between. CDR1 is SGHTA, CDR2 FQGNSA, per germline. The CDR3 here is CASSWPEERNYNEQFF. CDR3 DNA sequence: TGTGCCAGCAGCTGGCCGGAGGAGCGGAACTACAATGAGCAGTTCTTC.

This chain connects TRBV4-3 to TRBJ2-6; D remains ambiguous. Trimming pared 0 bases from V and 0 bases from J, leaving 6 bases between. The CDR3 is 16 amino acids. CDR1 and CDR2 (germline): LGHNA, YSLEER. CDR3 nucleotides: TGCGCCAGCAGCCAAGAATACAGCTCTGGGGCCAACGTCCTGACTTTC. Amino acid sequence: CASSQEYSSGANVLTF.

In this sample, this clone turned up a few times. V gene TRBV7-9 combines with J gene TRBJ2-7, with D tentatively TRBD1 (6 bases). This CDR3 comprises 16 residues. Germline V CDR1 and CDR2: SEHNR, FQNEAQ (reference sequence). The V gene lost 3 bases and the J gene lost 6 bases, with 21 bases spanning the gap. CDR3 amino acids: CASSFSAGAGAGEQYF. DNA for the CDR3: TGTGCCAGCAGCTTTTCGGCCGGGGCAGGGGCCGGCGAGCAGTACTTC.

The rearrangement uses TRBV19 and TRBJ1-5; D ambiguous. Germline CDR1 LNHDA, CDR2 SQIVND (reference sequence). The CDR3 runs to 16 residues. V was cut by 1 base and J by 0 bases, with 10 bases left in between. The CDR3, as DNA: TGTGCCAGTAGTATAGTAACAGACTATAGCAATCAGCCCCAGCATTTT. Protein: CASSIVTDYSNQPQHF.